These 9 T cell receptor beta chains were all obtained from the same sample, sequenced in a study of TIL therapy for anti-PD-1-resistant metastatic lung cancer. Time point denoted: pre-treatment sample, taken before nivolumab and TIL therapy. Pleural nodules or supraclavicular lymph nodes made up most of the excised metastases sampled. Sequencing used immunoSEQ v3. Only in-frame clones appear in the TCRdb table, and some are missing; sequencing was by immunoSEQ multiplex PCR. The data hold 95,000 or so clones, with under 70% observed a single time. Here the sequenced sample was tumor tissue, taken at baseline. The receptors originated from a person aged 25 to 85 with non-small cell lung cancer.

V usage is TRBV6-1 and J usage is TRBJ1-1, with D uncertain. V was shortened by 3 bases and J by 2 bases, with 7 bases between the two germline ends. The CDR3 loop spans 13 amino acids. Germline assignment: CDR1 MNHNS and CDR2 SASEGT. The CDR3 protein is CASSEYSNTEAFF. DNA of the CDR3: TGTGCCAGCAGTGAGTACAGCAACACTGAAGCTTTCTTT.

The CDR3 bases are TGTGCCAGCAGCTTCGGGCGATCCTACGAGCAGTACTTC. Translation: CASSFGRSYEQYF. V usage is TRBV5-6 and J usage is TRBJ2-7; D uncertain. Germline lookup yields CDR1 SGHDT and CDR2 YYEEEE. Trimming removed 2 bases from V and 1 base from J, with 7 bases in between. The CDR3 is 13 residues long.

At least ten counts were recorded for this clone. V and J are TRBV7-3 and TRBJ2-2; perhaps TRBD1 as D (5 bases). The CDR3 runs 16 residues. V lost 0 bases and J 0 bases, leaving 8 bases between the germline ends. CDR1 is SGHTA and CDR2 is FQGTGA in the germline V gene. The CDR3, as DNA: TGTGCCAGCAGCTTAACAGGGGCCGCGAACACCGGGGAGCTGTTTTTT. Translated: CASSLTGAANTGELFF.

V is TRBV28 and J is TRBJ2-1, with 9 bases identical to TRBD2. Germline loops: CDR1 MDHEN, CDR2 SYDVKM. The length of the CDR3 is 15 residues. V shed 3 bases, J shed 3 bases, and the junction held 3 bases outside the gene matches. The CDR3 bases are TGTGCCAGCAGTTTCGTAGCGGGGGACTACAATGAGCAGTTCTTC. It codes for CASSFVAGDYNEQFF.

In its sample, this clone was seen a few times. This chain connects TRBV2 to TRBJ2-2; D unresolved. With 7 bases removed from V and 6 bases from J, the gap between germline ends came to 18 bases. This CDR3 contains 15 residues. CDR1 SNHLY and CDR2 FYNNEI come from the germline V gene. The CDR3 loop reads CASKFQQVLPGELFF. DNA for the CDR3: TGTGCCAGCAAGTTCCAGCAGGTTTTACCCGGGGAGCTGTTTTTT. Together with reference TRBV2 and TRBJ2-2, the CDR3 gives the full variable domain: EPEVTQTPSHQVTQMGQEVILRCVPISNHLYFYWYRQILGQKVEFLVSFYNNEISEKSEIFDDQFSVERPDGSNFTLKIRSTKLEDSAMYFCASKFQQVLPGELFFGEGSRLTVL.

The V gene is TRBV28, the J gene TRBJ1-3; D ambiguous. Looked up from germline, CDR1 is MDHEN and CDR2 is SYDVKM. The CDR3 loop spans 14 amino acids. V dropped 2 bases and J dropped 0 bases, with 5 bases sitting between them. Here the CDR3 reads CASSLAISGNTIYF. CDR3 sequence (DNA): TGTGCCAGCAGTTTAGCAATCTCTGGAAACACCATATATTTT. Complete variable domain (other parts from reference TRBV28 and TRBJ1-3): DVKVTQSSRYLVKRTGEKVFLECVQDMDHENMFWYRQDPGLGLRLIYFSYDVKMKEKGDIPEGYSVSREKKERFSLILESASTNQTSMYLCASSLAISGNTIYFGEGSWLTVV.

V is TRBV6-5 and J is TRBJ1-2; D not certain. The germline V and J ends were trimmed by 10 bases and 4 bases, with 10 bases remaining between them. The CDR3 totals 11 residues. From germline, CDR1 is MNHEY and CDR2 SVGAGI. The CDR3 reads CATQSAYGYTF. The CDR3 nucleotides are TGTGCCACCCAGAGCGCCTATGGCTACACCTTC.

This clone was observed a handful of times. CDR3 in amino acids: CASSLAFGQGLEKLFF. CDR3 coding DNA: TGCGCCAGCAGCTTGGCCTTCGGACAGGGACTTGAAAAACTGTTTTTT. V and J are TRBV5-1 and TRBJ1-4; 8 bases are shared with TRBD1. Trimming cost V 0 bases and J 7 bases; bases outside gene matches: 8. CDR1 is SGHRS and CDR2 is YFSETQ in the germline V gene. This CDR3 spans 16 amino acids.

The rearrangement uses TRBV5-1 and TRBJ2-4; 13 bases map to TRBD2. Germline values: CDR1 SGHRS, CDR2 YFSETQ. Unmatched junction bases numbered 7, after V lost 4 bases and J lost 0 bases. The CDR3 runs 18 residues. CDR3: CASSPGLAGLIAKNIQYF. The DNA for the CDR3 is TGCGCCAGCAGCCCGGGACTAGCGGGACTAATAGCCAAAAACATTCAGTACTTC.